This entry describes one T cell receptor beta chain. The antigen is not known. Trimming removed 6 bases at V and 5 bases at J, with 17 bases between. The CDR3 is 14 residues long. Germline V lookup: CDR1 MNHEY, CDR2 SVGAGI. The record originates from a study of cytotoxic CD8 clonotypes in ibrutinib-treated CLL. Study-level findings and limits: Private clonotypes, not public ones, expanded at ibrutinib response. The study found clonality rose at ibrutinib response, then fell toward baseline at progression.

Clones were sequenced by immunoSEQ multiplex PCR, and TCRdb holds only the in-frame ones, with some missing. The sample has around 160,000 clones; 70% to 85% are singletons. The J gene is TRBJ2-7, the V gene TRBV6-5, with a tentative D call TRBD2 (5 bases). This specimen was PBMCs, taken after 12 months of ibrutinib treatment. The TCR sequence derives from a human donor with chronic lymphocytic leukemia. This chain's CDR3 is CASSQLRGPNEQYF. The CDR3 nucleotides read TGTGCCAGCAGCCAGCTTCGCGGGCCCAACGAGCAGTACTTC.